This T cell receptor (beta chain) came from a study of T-cell reconstitution after alpha-beta-depleted transplantation in children. General study results and limits: T-cell numbers and diversity one year post-transplant derived largely from freshly generated T cells. There were some patients whose high TCRbeta diversity at day 60 came from surviving recipient T cells and thymic progenitors. Where alpha-beta T cells came from about two months after transplant was reportedly several hundred expanded graft clones.

Unique molecular identifiers were incorporated during preparation of the TCRbeta library. MiXCR, applied by TCRdb to the PCR reads, yields one record per CDR3 protein. Altogether about a million distinct CDR3 sequences are present, 25% to 30% being singletons, with the ten largest covering about 28%. The CDR3 covers 16 residues. The germline V and J ends were trimmed by 1 base and 4 bases, with 15 bases remaining between them. Germline CDR1 SGHRS, CDR2 YFSETQ. This clonotype has a handful of counts. Its antigen is not known. Material: PBMCs, mostly from graft donor cells, obtained 360 days after TCRalphabeta/CD19-depleted stem cell transplant. The J gene is TRBJ2-1, the V gene TRBV5-1; D uncertain. The TCR originated in a boy in the first two years of life who had a stem cell transplant for SCID, so the T cells may come from the graft donor. CDR3: CASSLFNPGLYNEQFF. The CDR3 coding sequence is TGCGCCAGCAGCTTGTTTAATCCGGGCTTATACAATGAGCAGTTCTTC.